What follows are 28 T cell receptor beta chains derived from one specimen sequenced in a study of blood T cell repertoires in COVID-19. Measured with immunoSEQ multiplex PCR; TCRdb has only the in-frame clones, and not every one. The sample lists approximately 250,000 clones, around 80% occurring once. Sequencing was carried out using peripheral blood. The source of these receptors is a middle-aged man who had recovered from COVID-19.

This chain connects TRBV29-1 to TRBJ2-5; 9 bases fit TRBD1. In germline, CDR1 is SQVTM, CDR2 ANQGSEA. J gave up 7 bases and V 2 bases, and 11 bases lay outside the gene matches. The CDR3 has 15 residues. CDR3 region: CSVELQGQGFGTQYF. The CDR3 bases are TGCAGCGTTGAATTGCAGGGACAGGGTTTTGGGACCCAGTACTTC.

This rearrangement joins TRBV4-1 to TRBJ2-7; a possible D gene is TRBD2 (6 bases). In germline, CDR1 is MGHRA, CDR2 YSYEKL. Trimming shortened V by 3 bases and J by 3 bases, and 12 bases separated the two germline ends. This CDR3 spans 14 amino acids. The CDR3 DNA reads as TGCGCCAGCAGCCATTTAGAAGCGGGCTACGAGCAGTACTTC. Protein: CASSHLEAGYEQYF.

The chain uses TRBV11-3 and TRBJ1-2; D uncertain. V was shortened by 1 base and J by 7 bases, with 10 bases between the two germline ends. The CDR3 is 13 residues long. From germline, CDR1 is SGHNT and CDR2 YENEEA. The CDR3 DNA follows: TGTGCCAGCAGCTTAGCCAGGAGCGGTGGCTACACCTTC. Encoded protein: CASSLARSGGYTF.

CDR3 amino acids: CASSVSSSGEQYF. In DNA form, the CDR3 reads TGTGCCAGCAGCGTCTCATCCTCCGGCGAGCAGTACTTC. This chain joins TRBV9 and TRBJ2-7; D is undetermined. CDR3 length: 13 amino acids. Per germline, CDR1 SGDLS and CDR2 YYNGEE. Trimming took off 2 bases at V and 6 bases at J, with 12 bases between the two ends.

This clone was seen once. The CDR3 reads CASSTRQGGYNEQFF. The DNA of the CDR3 is TGTGCCAGTAGTACCCGACAGGGGGGCTACAATGAGCAGTTCTTC. J is TRBJ2-1 and V is TRBV19, with 9 positions matching TRBD1. Germline V gene sequence: CDR1 LNHDA, CDR2 SQIVND (reference sequence). This CDR3 spans 15 amino acids. V dropped 4 bases and J dropped 3; count of bases not matched to a gene: 4.

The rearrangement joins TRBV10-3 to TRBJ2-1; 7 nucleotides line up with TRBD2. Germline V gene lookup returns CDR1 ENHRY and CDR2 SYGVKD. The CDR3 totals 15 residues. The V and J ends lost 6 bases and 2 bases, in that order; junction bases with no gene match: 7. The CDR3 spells CAIRNGLDAYNEQFF. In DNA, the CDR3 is TGTGCCATCAGGAACGGACTAGACGCCTACAATGAGCAGTTCTTC.

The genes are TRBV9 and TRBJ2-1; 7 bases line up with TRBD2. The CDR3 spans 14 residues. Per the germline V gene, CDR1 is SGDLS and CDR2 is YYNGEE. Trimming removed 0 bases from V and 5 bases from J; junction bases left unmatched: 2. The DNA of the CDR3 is TGTGCCAGCAGCGTAGTGGCGGGAGACAATGAGCAGTTCTTC. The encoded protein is CASSVVAGDNEQFF.

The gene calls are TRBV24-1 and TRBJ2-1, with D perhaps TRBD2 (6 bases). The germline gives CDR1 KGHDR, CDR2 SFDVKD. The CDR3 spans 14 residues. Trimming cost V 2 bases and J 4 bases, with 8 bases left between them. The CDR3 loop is CATSDSEGYNEQFF. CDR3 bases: TGTGCCACCAGTGATTCGGAGGGGTACAATGAGCAGTTCTTC.

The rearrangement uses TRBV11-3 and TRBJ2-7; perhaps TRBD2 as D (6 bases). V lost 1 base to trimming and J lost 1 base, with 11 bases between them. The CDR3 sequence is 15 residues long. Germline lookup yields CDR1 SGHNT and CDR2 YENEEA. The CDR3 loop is CASSLGGETSYEQYF. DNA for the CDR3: TGTGCCAGCAGCTTAGGGGGGGAAACTTCCTACGAGCAGTACTTC.

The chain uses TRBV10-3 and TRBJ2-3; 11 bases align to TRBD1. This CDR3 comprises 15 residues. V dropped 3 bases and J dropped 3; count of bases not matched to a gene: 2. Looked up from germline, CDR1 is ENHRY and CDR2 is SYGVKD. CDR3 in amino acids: CAISDRDRGTDTQYF. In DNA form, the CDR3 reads TGTGCCATCAGTGACCGGGACAGGGGGACAGATACGCAGTATTTT.

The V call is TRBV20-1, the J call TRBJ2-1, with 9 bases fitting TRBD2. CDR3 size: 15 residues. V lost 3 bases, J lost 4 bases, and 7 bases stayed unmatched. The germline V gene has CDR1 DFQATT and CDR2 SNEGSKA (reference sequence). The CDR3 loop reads CSASHPSGMYNEQFF. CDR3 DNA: TGCAGTGCTAGTCACCCTAGCGGGATGTACAATGAGCAGTTCTTC.

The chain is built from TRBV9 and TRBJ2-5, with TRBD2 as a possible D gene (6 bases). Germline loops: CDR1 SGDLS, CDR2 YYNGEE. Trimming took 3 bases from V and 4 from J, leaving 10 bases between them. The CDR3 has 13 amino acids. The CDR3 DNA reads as TGTGCCAGCAGCGGGGGGGTGTTAGAGACCCAGTACTTC. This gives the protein CASSGGVLETQYF.

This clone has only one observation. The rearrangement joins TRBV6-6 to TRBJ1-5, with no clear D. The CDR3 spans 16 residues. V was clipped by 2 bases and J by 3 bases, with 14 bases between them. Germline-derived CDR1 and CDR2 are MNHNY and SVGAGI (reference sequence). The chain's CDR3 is CASSYLGGGLNQPQHF. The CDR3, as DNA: TGTGCCAGCAGTTACCTCGGAGGCGGACTCAATCAGCCCCAGCATTTT.

The CDR3 bases are TGTGCCAGCTCACTGCAGGGGTTTGAGGGCACTGAAGCTTTCTTT. Its protein is CASSLQGFEGTEAFF. The V call is TRBV18, the J call TRBJ1-1; a possible D gene is TRBD1 (6 bases). V lost 4 bases and J 4 bases, leaving 16 bases between the germline ends. There are 15 residues in the CDR3. Germline assignment: CDR1 KGHSH and CDR2 LQKENI.

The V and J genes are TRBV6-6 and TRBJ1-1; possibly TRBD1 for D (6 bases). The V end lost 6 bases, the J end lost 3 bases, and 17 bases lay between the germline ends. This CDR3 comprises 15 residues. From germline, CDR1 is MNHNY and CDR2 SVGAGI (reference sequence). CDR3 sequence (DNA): TGTGCCAGCAGAACACCGACAGGATCGGACACTGAAGCTTTCTTT. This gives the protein CASRTPTGSDTEAFF.

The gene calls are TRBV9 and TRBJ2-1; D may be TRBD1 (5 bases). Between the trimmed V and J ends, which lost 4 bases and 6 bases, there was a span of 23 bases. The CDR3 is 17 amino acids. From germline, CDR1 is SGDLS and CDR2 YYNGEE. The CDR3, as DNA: TGTGCCAGCAGCCCGAGCAAGGGGATATGGCGTCCCAATGAGCAGTTCTTC. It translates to CASSPSKGIWRPNEQFF.

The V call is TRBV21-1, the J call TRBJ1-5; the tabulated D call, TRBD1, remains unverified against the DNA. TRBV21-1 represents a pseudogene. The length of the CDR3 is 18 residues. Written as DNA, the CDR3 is TGTGCCAGCAGCCAAGGTCAAGGGGCCCGAAATAGCAATCAGCCCCAGCATTTT. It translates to CASSQGQGARNSNQPQHF.

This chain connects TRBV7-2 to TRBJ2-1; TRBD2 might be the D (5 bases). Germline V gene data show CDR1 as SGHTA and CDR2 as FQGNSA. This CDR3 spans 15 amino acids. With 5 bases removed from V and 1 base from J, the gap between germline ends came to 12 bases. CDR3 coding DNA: TGTGCCAGCAGCGCCTGGACGGGGTCCTACAATGAGCAGTTCTTC. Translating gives CASSAWTGSYNEQFF.

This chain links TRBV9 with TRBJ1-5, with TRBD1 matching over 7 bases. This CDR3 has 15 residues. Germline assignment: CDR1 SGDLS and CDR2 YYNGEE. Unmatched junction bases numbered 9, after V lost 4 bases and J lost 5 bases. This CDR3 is CASSPGGQWDQPQHF. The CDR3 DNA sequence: TGTGCCAGCAGCCCCGGGGGACAGTGGGATCAGCCCCAGCATTTT.

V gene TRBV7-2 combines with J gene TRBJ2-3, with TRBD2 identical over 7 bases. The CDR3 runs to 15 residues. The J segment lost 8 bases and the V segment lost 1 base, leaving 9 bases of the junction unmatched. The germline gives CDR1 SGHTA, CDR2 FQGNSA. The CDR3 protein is CASSLVVGRSGTQYF. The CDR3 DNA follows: TGTGCCAGCAGCTTAGTTGTCGGGAGGTCGGGTACGCAGTATTTT.

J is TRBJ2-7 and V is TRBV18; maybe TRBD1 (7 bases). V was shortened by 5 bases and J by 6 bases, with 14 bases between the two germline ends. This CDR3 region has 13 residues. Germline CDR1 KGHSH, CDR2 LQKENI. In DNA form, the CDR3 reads TGTGCCAGCTCATCGACGGGGGACAGCGAGCAGTACTTC. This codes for CASSSTGDSEQYF.

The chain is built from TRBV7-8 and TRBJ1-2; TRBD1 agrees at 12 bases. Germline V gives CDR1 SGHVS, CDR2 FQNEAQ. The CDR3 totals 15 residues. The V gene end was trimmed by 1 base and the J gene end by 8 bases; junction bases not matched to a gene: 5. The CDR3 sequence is CASSLDRGTGGGYTF. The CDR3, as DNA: TGTGCCAGCAGCTTAGACCGAGGGACAGGGGGCGGCTACACCTTC. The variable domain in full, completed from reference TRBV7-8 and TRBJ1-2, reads GAGVSQSPRYKVAKRGQDVALRCDPISGHVSLFWYQQALGQGPEFLTYFQNEAQLDKSGLPSDRFFAERPEGSVSTLKIQRTQQEDSAVYLCASSLDRGTGGGYTFGSGTRLTVV.

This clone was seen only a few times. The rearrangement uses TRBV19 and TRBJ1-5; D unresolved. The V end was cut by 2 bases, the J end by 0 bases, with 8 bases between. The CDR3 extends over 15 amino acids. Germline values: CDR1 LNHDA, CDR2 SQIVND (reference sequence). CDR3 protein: CASSISPDSNQPQHF. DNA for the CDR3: TGTGCCAGTAGTATATCGCCAGATAGCAATCAGCCCCAGCATTTT.

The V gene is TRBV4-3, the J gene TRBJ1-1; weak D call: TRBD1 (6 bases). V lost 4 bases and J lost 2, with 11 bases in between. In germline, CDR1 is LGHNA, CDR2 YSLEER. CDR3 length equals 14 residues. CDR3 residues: CASSPRGLNTEAFF. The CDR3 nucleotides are TGCGCCAGCAGCCCCAGGGGCCTTAACACTGAAGCTTTCTTT.

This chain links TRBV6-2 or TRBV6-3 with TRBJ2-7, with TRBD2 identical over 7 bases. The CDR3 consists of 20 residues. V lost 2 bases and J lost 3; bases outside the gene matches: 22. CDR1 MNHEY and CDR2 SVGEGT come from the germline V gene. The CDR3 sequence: CASSYPGTTRDYAHVYEQYF. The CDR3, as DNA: TGTGCCAGCAGTTACCCCGGGACGACTCGGGACTATGCCCACGTCTACGAGCAGTACTTC.

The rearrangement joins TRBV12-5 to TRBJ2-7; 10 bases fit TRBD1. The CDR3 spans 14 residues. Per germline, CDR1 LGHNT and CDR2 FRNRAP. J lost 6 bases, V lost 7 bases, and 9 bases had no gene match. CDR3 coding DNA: TGTGCTAGTGTCTGGGGGACAGGGGCCTTCGAGCAGTACTTC. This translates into CASVWGTGAFEQYF.

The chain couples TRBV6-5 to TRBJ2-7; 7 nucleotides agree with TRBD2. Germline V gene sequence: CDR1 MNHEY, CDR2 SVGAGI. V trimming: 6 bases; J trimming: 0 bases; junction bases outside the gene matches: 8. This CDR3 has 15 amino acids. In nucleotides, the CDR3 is TGTGCCAGCAGATACCCAGCGGGGCCCTCCTACGAGCAGTACTTC. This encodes CASRYPAGPSYEQYF.

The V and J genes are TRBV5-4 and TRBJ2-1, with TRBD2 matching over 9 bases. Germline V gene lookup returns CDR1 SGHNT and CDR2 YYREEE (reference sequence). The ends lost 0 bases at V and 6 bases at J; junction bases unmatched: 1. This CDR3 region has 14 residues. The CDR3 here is CASSLASGVNEQFF. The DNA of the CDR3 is TGTGCCAGCAGCTTGGCTAGCGGGGTCAATGAGCAGTTCTTC.